These 9 T cell receptor beta chains were sequenced from one sample in a study of neurological immune-mediated disorders. TCRdb analysed the 5' RACE reads with MiXCR anew, one entry per CDR3 protein. Of 25,000 to 35,000 distinct CDR3 sequences listed, around 1.5% are singletons. Material for sequencing was PBMCs. The receptors originated from a woman in her twenties or thirties with multiple sclerosis.

This clonotype was observed many times. The V gene is TRBV7-9, the J gene TRBJ2-5; D might be TRBD2 (6 bases). Trimming took 11 bases from V and 5 from J, leaving 15 bases between them. Germline values: CDR1 SEHNR, CDR2 FQNEAQ (reference sequence). The CDR3 contains 12 residues. CDR3 nucleotide sequence: TGTGCCTGTGGCCGGGGGAGCGAGACCCAGTACTTC. It encodes CACGRGSETQYF.

This clonotype was seen at least ten times. The gene calls are TRBV5-1 and TRBJ2-7, with 7 positions matching TRBD1. This CDR3 region has 14 residues. Germline values: CDR1 SGHRS, CDR2 YFSETQ. J lost 0 bases, V lost 1 base, and 1 base had no gene match. The CDR3 coding sequence is TGCGCCAGCAGCTTGCGGGACAGCTCCTACGAGCAGTACTTC. It translates to CASSLRDSSYEQYF.

This clonotype came up many times. This chain connects TRBV7-8 to TRBJ1-6; no firm D call. Germline V gene data show CDR1 as SGHVS and CDR2 as FQNEAQ. The length of the CDR3 is 15 residues. Trimming left V 0 bases short and J 8 bases short, with 11 bases between. CDR3 in DNA: TGTGCCAGCAGCTTAGCAGCCCAGAGTCATTCACCCCTCCACTTT. It is translated as CASSLAAQSHSPLHF.

This clonotype was counted at least ten times. The V call is TRBV3-1, the J call TRBJ2-3, with 12 bases lining up with TRBD2. The ends lost 3 bases at V and 1 base at J; junction bases unmatched: 5. CDR1 is LGHDT, CDR2 YNNKEL, per germline (reference sequence). The CDR3 has 17 residues. CDR3 residues: CASSHGLAGMGTDTQYF. CDR3 bases: TGTGCCAGCAGCCATGGACTAGCGGGAATGGGCACAGATACGCAGTATTTT.

This clonotype has ten or more counts. The V gene is TRBV5-1, the J gene TRBJ1-4; D is unclear. The CDR3 consists of 13 residues. Per germline, CDR1 SGHRS and CDR2 YFSETQ. V was shortened by 0 bases and J by 6 bases, with 6 bases between the two germline ends. CDR3 in amino acids: CASSLVTDEKLFF. The CDR3 DNA follows: TGCGCCAGCAGCTTGGTCACAGATGAAAAACTGTTTTTT.

This clonotype was found many times. J is TRBJ1-4 and V is TRBV7-2; 8 positions match TRBD1. Germline V gives CDR1 SGHTA, CDR2 FQGNSA. The CDR3 covers 17 residues. With 1 base clipped from V and 8 bases from J, the junction kept 12 bases outside the gene matches. In nucleotides, the CDR3 is TGTGCCAGCAGCTTAGTCGCCAGGGGGCGCGTGGGGGAAAAACTGTTTTTT. Translating it yields CASSLVARGRVGEKLFF.

At least ten counts were recorded for this clonotype. The chain uses TRBV4-3 and TRBJ2-3, with 8 bases lining up with TRBD2. Germline V gives CDR1 LGHNA, CDR2 YSLEER. With 1 base clipped from V and 3 bases from J, the junction kept 6 bases outside the gene matches. This CDR3 region has 16 residues. The CDR3 spells CASSQGTGGATDTQYF. CDR3 nucleotide sequence: TGCGCCAGCAGCCAAGGAACCGGGGGGGCGACAGATACGCAGTATTTT.

This clonotype has ten or more counts. The chain has TRBV10-3 and TRBJ1-1, with 9 bases aligning to TRBD1. CDR1 and CDR2 from the germline V gene are ENHRY and SYGVKD. This CDR3 contains 15 residues. Trimming removed 2 bases from V and 1 base from J; junction bases left unmatched: 2. The CDR3 DNA reads as TGTGCCATCAGTGAGGCGGGACAGGGGAACACTGAAGCTTTCTTT. Translating gives CAISEAGQGNTEAFF.

This clonotype was observed many times. This chain uses TRBV2 with TRBJ1-1; the D is unclear. Per the germline V gene, CDR1 is SNHLY and CDR2 is FYNNEI. V lost 3 bases and J lost 1, with 12 bases in between. This CDR3 contains 15 residues. The CDR3 loop reads CASSERQRRNTEAFF. CDR3 bases: TGTGCCAGCAGTGAGAGGCAGCGGAGGAACACTGAAGCTTTCTTT.